This T cell receptor beta chain was retrieved from a study of blood T cell repertoires in COVID-19. With 0 bases clipped from V and 0 bases from J, the junction kept 4 bases outside the gene matches. The CDR3 is made up of 17 amino acids. Germline CDR1 SSHAT, CDR2 FNYEAQ (reference sequence). TCRdb's table, derived via immunoSEQ multiplex PCR, lists solely in-frame clones and lacks some. The profile covers some 200,000 clones, with roughly four fifths appearing a single time and 9.5% to 15% taken by the ten largest. J is TRBJ1-1 and V is TRBV7-7; 10 positions match TRBD1. The receptor comes from a middle-aged woman with acute or convalescent COVID-19. The sample consisted of peripheral blood. In DNA form, the CDR3 reads TGTGCCAGCAGCTTAGCCGGGACAGGGGTCATGAACACTGAAGCTTTCTTT. Residues: CASSLAGTGVMNTEAFF.